This T cell receptor beta chain was recorded in a study of shared clonotypes between healthy human individuals. V shed 3 bases and J shed 2 bases, with 13 bases lying between them. The germline V gene encodes CDR1 LNHDA and CDR2 SQIVND (reference sequence). This CDR3 is 16 amino acids long. Deep was the level at which the assay was run. The repertoire was sequenced with immunoSEQ multiplex PCR; TCRdb's copy has only in-frame clones and lacks some. The profile shows about 2.4 million clones, approximately 93% of them singletons. Healthy and HIV-negative, the adult donors had no recent acute infections or vaccinations. The investigators split CD4+ cells into a CD45RA+ naive subset and a CD45RA-negative memory subset.

The TCR comes from a man in his late teens or twenties in good health. Some clones in this sample may be carry-over from other donors' samples. The chain is built from TRBV19 and TRBJ2-2; weak D call: TRBD2 (7 bases). Sequencing was carried out using naive CD4+ T cells from PBMCs. The sample's subset: CD45RA+ positively selected. This chain's CDR3 is CASSIVGGPNTGELFF. The DNA of the CDR3 is TGTGCCAGTAGTATCGTCGGGGGGCCCAACACCGGGGAGCTGTTTTTT.